What follows describes a single TCR beta chain. Clones were read by immunoSEQ multiplex PCR, and TCRdb kept only the in-frame ones, dropping some. The sample records roughly 90,000 clones, approximately 86% being singletons. This entry comes from a study of blood T cell repertoires in COVID-19. Across the whole study: T cells, B-cell-depleted T cells, or PBMCs provided the cDNA or gDNA that served as material.

Germline assignment: CDR1 SGHVS and CDR2 FNYEAQ. The CDR3 contains 17 residues. V shed 3 bases, J shed 0 bases, and the junction held 11 bases outside the gene matches. V and J are TRBV7-6 and TRBJ2-7; TRBD1 matches 7 bases. The origin of this receptor is a human donor in a cohort sampled during active COVID-19. The sample comprised peripheral blood. The DNA for the CDR3 is TGTGCCAGCAGCTTTGGCTCCATTGGACAGGCCTCCTACGAGCAGTACTTC. Encoded protein: CASSFGSIGQASYEQYF.